The clone carrying this TCR beta chain was recorded once. A read error may account for a junction end that differs from germline. These data come from a study of OX40 agonist ivuxolimab in advanced cancers. Libraries were prepared by immunoSEQ multiplex PCR; TCRdb keeps only in-frame clonotypes and omits some of them. The table lists fewer than 140,000 clones, 75% to 95% of them singletons. The sample was CD4+ or CD8+ T cells sorted from blood, taken in a trial of the OX40 agonist ivuxolimab. The origin of this receptor is an adult with an advanced solid tumor such as melanoma, head and neck, liver or kidney cancer.

The CDR3 is CASSSHMNTRELFF. CDR3 nucleotides: TGTGCCAGCAGCTCGCACATGAACACCAGGGAGCTGTTTTTT. This chain joins TRBV7-9 and TRBJ2-2; D uncertain. This CDR3 is built from 14 residues. CDR1 SEHNR and CDR2 FQNEAQ come from the germline V gene (reference sequence).